This T cell receptor (beta chain) was profiled in a study of T-cell reconstitution after alpha-beta-depleted transplantation in children. V lost 4 bases and J lost 2; bases outside the gene matches: 4. CDR1 KGHSH and CDR2 LQKENI come from the germline V gene. This CDR3 has 16 residues. The table lists this clonotype with many counts. The TCRbeta library incorporated unique molecular identifiers. Via MiXCR, TCRdb re-called the PCR reads, giving one row per CDR3 protein. The sample has 6,500 or so distinct CDR3 sequences; approximately 5.3% are singletons. This receptor was identified in a child younger than two who had a stem cell transplant for acute myeloid leukemia, so the T cells may come from the graft donor. Sequenced here: PBMCs, mostly from graft donor cells, sampled 180 days after TCRalphabeta/CD19-depleted stem cell transplant. The V and J genes are TRBV18 and TRBJ2-1; 11 bases map to TRBD2. CDR3 sequence: CASSHKLAGAYNEQFF. CDR3 in DNA: TGTGCCAGCTCACACAAACTAGCGGGAGCCTACAATGAGCAGTTCTTC. Complete variable domain (other parts from reference TRBV18 and TRBJ2-1): NAGVMQNPRHLVRRRGQEARLRCSPMKGHSHVYWYRQLPEEGLKFMVYLQKENIIDESGMPKERFSAEFPKEGPSILRIQQVVRGDSAAYFCASSHKLAGAYNEQFFGPGTRLTVL.